Following are 21 T cell receptor beta chains from one sample sequenced in a study of T cells in Graves' hyperthyroidism and ophthalmopathy. The source material, RNA transcripts, was used to amplify TCR beta CDR3 regions. The study used the HTBI primer set for a first-round RT-PCR of the TCR CDR3. MiXCR, run by TCRdb on the multiplex PCR reads, gives a single entry per CDR3 protein. The table includes about 420,000 distinct CDR3 sequences, less than 20% detected once. The sample comprised blood. All receptors derive from a young woman with Graves' hyperthyroidism.

This clonotype has a count of ten or more. V usage is TRBV11-2 and J usage is TRBJ1-2; D unclear. Germline CDR1 and CDR2: SGHAT and FQNNGV. The V and J ends lost 4 bases and 6 bases respectively, with 9 bases between them. The length of the CDR3 is 12 residues. CDR3 bases: TGTGCCAGCAGCTCCCACCTGGATGGCTACACCTTC. This codes for CASSSHLDGYTF. The variable domain in full, with the rest retrieved from reference TRBV11-2 and TRBJ1-2, is EAGVAQSPRYKIIEKRQSVAFWCNPISGHATLYWYQQILGQGPKLLIQFQNNGVVDDSQLPKDRFSAERLKGVDSTLKIQPAKLEDSAVYLCASSSHLDGYTFGSGTRLTVV.

This clonotype has a count of ten or more. V usage is TRBV18 and J usage is TRBJ2-7, with D hard to call. V lost 8 bases, J lost 2 bases, and 13 bases lay in between. Germline lookup yields CDR1 KGHSH and CDR2 LQKENI. This CDR3 has 13 residues. CDR3 region: CASAPGPTYEQYF. The CDR3, as DNA: TGTGCCAGCGCGCCGGGTCCGACCTACGAGCAGTACTTC.

V usage is TRBV19 and J usage is TRBJ2-4, with D possibly TRBD1 on 6 matching bases. Germline CDR1 and CDR2: LNHDA and SQIVND (reference sequence). The V gene lost 6 bases and the J gene lost 5 bases, with 20 bases spanning the gap. This CDR3 region has 16 residues. CDR3 sequence (DNA): TGTGCCAGTAGCCTTCAGGGGATCTGGGCCGAAAACATTCAGTACTTC. Its translation is CASSLQGIWAENIQYF. Full variable domain (rest looked up from reference TRBV19 and TRBJ2-4): DGGITQSPKYLFRKEGQNVTLSCEQNLNHDAMYWYRQDPGQGLRLIYYSQIVNDFQKGDIAEGYSVSREKKESFPLTVTSAQKNPTAFYLCASSLQGIWAENIQYFGAGTRLSVL.

The V and J genes are TRBV2 and TRBJ2-2; D is undetermined. Trimming stripped 1 base from V and 5 bases from J, with 14 bases between. The CDR3 covers 16 residues. Germline lookup yields CDR1 SNHLY and CDR2 FYNNEI. The CDR3 loop is CASSEGRSSGTGELFF. The CDR3, as DNA: TGTGCCAGCAGTGAAGGGCGGAGCTCCGGTACCGGGGAGCTGTTTTTT.

This clonotype was counted ten times or more. The chain carries TRBV18 and TRBJ1-5; no clear D. The V and J ends lost 5 bases and 0 bases respectively, with 5 bases between them. Germline V gene sequence: CDR1 KGHSH, CDR2 LQKENI. The CDR3 length is 13 residues. As DNA, the CDR3 is TGTGCCAGCTCATGGGATAGCAATCAGCCCCAGCATTTT. Translated, it gives CASSWDSNQPQHF.

This clonotype was seen many times. The chain is built from TRBV29-1 and TRBJ2-1; perhaps D is TRBD1 or TRBD2 (7 bases each). The CDR3 has 12 residues. Trimming stripped 7 bases from V and 8 bases from J, with 15 bases between. Germline V gene data show CDR1 as SQVTM and CDR2 as ANQGSEA. The CDR3 DNA is TGCAGCGCGGGGGGCCAGGGGGATGAGCAGTTCTTC. It translates to CSAGGQGDEQFF.

This clonotype was counted a single time. The CDR3 here is CASIGTSGGQADTQYF. The DNA for the CDR3 is TGTGCCAGCATTGGAACTAGCGGGGGGCAAGCAGATACGCAGTATTTT. This chain joins TRBV7-9 and TRBJ2-3, with 12 bases lining up with TRBD2. Losses at the gene ends were 7 bases for V and 4 bases for J; bases not matched to a gene: 9. The CDR3 sequence is 16 residues long. The germline gives CDR1 SEHNR, CDR2 FQNEAQ (reference sequence). Together with reference TRBV7-9 and TRBJ2-3, the CDR3 gives the full variable domain: DTGVSQNPRHKITKRGQNVTFRCDPISEHNRLYWYRQTLGQGPEFLTYFQNEAQLEKSRLLSDRFSAERPKGSFSTLEIQRTEQGDSAMYLCASIGTSGGQADTQYFGPGTRLTVL.

This clonotype was observed many times. V is TRBV29-1 and J is TRBJ2-1; 9 bases line up with TRBD1. The germline gives CDR1 SQVTM, CDR2 ANQGSEA. V lost 7 bases, J lost 7 bases, and 5 bases stayed unmatched. The CDR3 length is 12 residues. The CDR3 is CSGGTGLNEQFF. In DNA, the CDR3 is TGCAGCGGCGGGACAGGGTTAAATGAGCAGTTCTTC.

This chain uses TRBV20-1 with TRBJ1-2; D uncertain. Germline V gene lookup returns CDR1 DFQATT and CDR2 SNEGSKA (reference sequence). The CDR3 extends over 12 amino acids. Trimming took off 5 bases at V and 8 bases at J, with 15 bases between the two ends. The DNA of the CDR3 is TGCAGTGCTGACGCCATGGAATCGGGCTACACCTTC. Amino acids: CSADAMESGYTF.

This clonotype was counted a few times. This sequence joins TRBV25-1 and TRBJ1-6; 7 bases map to TRBD1. The CDR3 is 13 residues long. Germline lookup yields CDR1 MGHDK and CDR2 SYGVNS. V shed 4 bases, J shed 7 bases, and the junction held 1 base outside the gene matches. This chain's CDR3 is CASSARGNSPLHF. CDR3 nucleotides: TGTGCCAGCAGTGCCAGGGGGAATTCACCCCTCCACTTT.

This clonotype was seen ten or more times. V and J are TRBV7-9 and TRBJ2-5, with D tentatively TRBD1 (6 bases). Germline V gene lookup returns CDR1 SEHNR and CDR2 FQNEAQ (reference sequence). The CDR3 is 15 amino acids. V lost 5 bases to trimming and J lost 5 bases, with 18 bases between them. The CDR3 nucleotides read TGTGCCAGCAGCCCAGGCAGGGGCGCCTGGGAGACCCAGTACTTC. Encoded protein: CASSPGRGAWETQYF.

This clonotype was found many times. V is TRBV30 and J is TRBJ1-2; D remains ambiguous. The germline V gene encodes CDR1 GTSNPN and CDR2 SVGIG (reference sequence). The CDR3 extends over 17 amino acids. The V end lost 0 bases, the J end lost 8 bases, and 25 bases lay between the germline ends. The CDR3 DNA reads as TGTGCCTGGAGTGTACTCGGTGGAGGAGCTGCCAAATGGGGCTACACCTTC. Protein sequence: CAWSVLGGGAAKWGYTF.

This clonotype was observed at least ten times. The gene calls are TRBV5-1 and TRBJ2-3; 7 bases match TRBD1. The CDR3 runs to 14 residues. After removal of 4 bases from V and 5 bases from J, the junction contained 7 bases not matched to a gene. CDR1 and CDR2 (germline): SGHRS, YFSETQ. CDR3 nucleotide sequence: TGCGCCAGCAGCCTCGGACAGGACGGAGATACGCAGTATTTT. This codes for CASSLGQDGDTQYF. The full variable domain, with the rest looked up from reference TRBV5-1 and TRBJ2-3, is KAGVTQTPRYLIKTRGQQVTLSCSPISGHRSVSWYQQTPGQGLQFLFEYFSETQRNKGNFPGRFSGRQFSNSRSEMNVSTLELGDSALYLCASSLGQDGDTQYFGPGTRLTVL.

There are many counts of this clonotype. The CDR3: CASSLVGVTYNEQFF. CDR3 nucleotides: TGCGCCAGCAGCTTGGTGGGGGTAACCTACAATGAGCAGTTCTTC. The chain carries TRBV5-1 and TRBJ2-1, with D possibly being TRBD1 or TRBD2 (5 bases each). Trimming shortened V by 0 bases and J by 2 bases, and 9 bases separated the two germline ends. Per the germline V gene, CDR1 is SGHRS and CDR2 is YFSETQ. The CDR3 consists of 15 residues. Together with reference TRBV5-1 and TRBJ2-1, the CDR3 gives the full variable domain: KAGVTQTPRYLIKTRGQQVTLSCSPISGHRSVSWYQQTPGQGLQFLFEYFSETQRNKGNFPGRFSGRQFSNSRSEMNVSTLELGDSALYLCASSLVGVTYNEQFFGPGTRLTVL.

V usage is TRBV11-2 and J usage is TRBJ2-7, with 10 bases fitting TRBD2. The CDR3 spans 15 residues. Germline CDR1 is SGHAT and CDR2 is FQNNGV. V lost 5 bases and J lost 4; bases outside the gene matches: 8. As DNA, the CDR3 is TGTGCCAGCAGCGTACAACTAGCGGGGAAATACGAGCAGTACTTC. Translated: CASSVQLAGKYEQYF.

The chain carries TRBV24-1 and TRBJ2-5, with 7 nucleotides matching TRBD1. This CDR3 is 16 amino acids long. The junction had 7 bases not matched to a gene; V was cut back by 4 bases and J by 0 bases. CDR1 is KGHDR, CDR2 SFDVKD, per germline. In DNA form, the CDR3 reads TGTGCCACCAGTGACGCCGGGACAGCGTACCAAGAGACCCAGTACTTC. Translating it yields CATSDAGTAYQETQYF.

This clonotype was observed many times. The genes are TRBV20-1 and TRBJ1-1; 10 nucleotides align to TRBD1. This CDR3 region has 15 residues. V lost 6 bases, J lost 2 bases, and 9 bases stayed unmatched. CDR1 is DFQATT and CDR2 is SNEGSKA in the germline V gene (reference sequence). For the CDR3, the DNA is TGCAGTGCGGCACCGGGGACAGGGGTCAACACTGAAGCTTTCTTT. Protein: CSAAPGTGVNTEAFF.

This clonotype was picked up many times. The genes are TRBV5-5 and TRBJ2-7; 8 nucleotides match TRBD1. Germline CDR1 SGHKS, CDR2 YYEKEE (reference sequence). After removal of 0 bases from V and 5 bases from J, the junction contained 7 bases not matched to a gene. CDR3 length: 15 amino acids. The DNA for the CDR3 is TGTGCCAGCAGCTTGGAAGGACAGGGTTTCAACGAGCAGTACTTC. This sequence encodes CASSLEGQGFNEQYF.

The gene calls are TRBV7-9 and TRBJ1-1; 8 bases agree with TRBD1. V gave up 5 bases and J gave up 11 bases; unmatched junction bases: 19. Germline CDR1 reads SEHNR; CDR2 reads FQNEAQ (reference sequence). The CDR3 consists of 16 residues. The CDR3 DNA reads TGTGCCAGCAGCCCGACAGGGGTCCGTCGTGTATCCATGGCTTTCTTT. Its protein product is CASSPTGVRRVSMAFF.

This chain links TRBV30 with TRBJ2-3; D call uncertain. Germline-derived CDR1 and CDR2 are GTSNPN and SVGIG (reference sequence). This CDR3 is 13 amino acids long. The V gene lost 1 base and the J gene lost 4 bases, with 9 bases spanning the gap. The CDR3 protein is CAWSAAQADTQYF. The CDR3 bases are TGTGCCTGGAGTGCGGCCCAGGCAGATACGCAGTATTTT.

This clonotype was detected many times. The chain has TRBV11-2 and TRBJ2-7; no clear D. The CDR3 covers 12 residues. V was trimmed by 1 base and J by 7 bases, leaving 8 bases between them. The germline gives CDR1 SGHAT, CDR2 FQNNGV. Written as DNA, the CDR3 is TGTGCCAGCAGCTTAGGGGCTGGAGAGCAGTACTTC. Residues: CASSLGAGEQYF.